This TCR beta chain was obtained from a study of Graves' ophthalmopathy and Graves' hyperthyroidism. The TCR beta CDR3 regions underwent amplification from RNA transcripts. An opening RT-PCR round employed HTBI primers and preceded a second-round multiplex PCR. TCRdb analysed the multiplex PCR reads with MiXCR anew, one entry per CDR3 protein. The sample records around 1.1 million distinct CDR3 sequences, about 40% being singletons. It was on clinical symptoms, serum thyroxine, TRAb, thyroid ultrasound and orbital computed tomography that diagnosis relied. V gave up 6 bases and J gave up 11 bases, with 11 bases separating them. The CDR3 is 11 amino acids.

The receptor comes from an adult man with Graves' hyperthyroidism. Material: peripheral blood or thyroid tissue (not recorded which). The chain joins TRBV12-3 or TRBV12-4 to TRBJ1-5; D may be TRBD1 (6 bases). This chain's CDR3 is CASSKTGSQHF. The CDR3, as DNA: TGTGCCAGCAGCAAGACAGGCTCCCAGCATTTT.